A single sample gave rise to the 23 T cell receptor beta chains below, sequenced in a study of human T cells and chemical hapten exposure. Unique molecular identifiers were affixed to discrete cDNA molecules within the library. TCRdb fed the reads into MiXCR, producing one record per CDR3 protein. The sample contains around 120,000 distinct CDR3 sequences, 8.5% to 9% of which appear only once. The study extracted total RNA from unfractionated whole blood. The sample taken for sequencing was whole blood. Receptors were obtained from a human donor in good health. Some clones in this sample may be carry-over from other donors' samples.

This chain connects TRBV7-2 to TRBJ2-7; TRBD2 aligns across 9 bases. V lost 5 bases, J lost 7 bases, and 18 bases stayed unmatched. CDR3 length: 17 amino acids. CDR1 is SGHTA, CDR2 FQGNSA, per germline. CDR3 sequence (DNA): TGTGCCAGCAGCCCTTGGGAGGTAGCGGGAGAGGCGGGAGAGCAGTACTTC. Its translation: CASSPWEVAGEAGEQYF.

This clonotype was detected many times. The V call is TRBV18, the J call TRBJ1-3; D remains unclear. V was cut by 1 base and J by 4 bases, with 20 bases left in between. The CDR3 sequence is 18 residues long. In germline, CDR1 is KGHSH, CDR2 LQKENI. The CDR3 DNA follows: TGTGCCAGCTCACCACAGGTCAGCGGCTGGCCCTCCGGAAACACCATATATTTT. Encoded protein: CASSPQVSGWPSGNTIYF.

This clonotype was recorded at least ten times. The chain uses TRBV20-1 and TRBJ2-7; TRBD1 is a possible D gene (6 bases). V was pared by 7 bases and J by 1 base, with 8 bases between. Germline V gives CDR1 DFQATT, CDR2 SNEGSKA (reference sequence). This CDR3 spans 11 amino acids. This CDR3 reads CSVGQSYEQYF. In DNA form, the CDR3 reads TGCAGTGTTGGACAGTCCTACGAGCAGTACTTC.

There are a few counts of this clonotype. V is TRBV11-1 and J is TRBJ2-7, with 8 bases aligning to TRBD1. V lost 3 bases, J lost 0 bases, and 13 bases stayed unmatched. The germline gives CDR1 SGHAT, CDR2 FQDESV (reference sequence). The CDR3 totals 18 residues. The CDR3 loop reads CASSFSPGTGSSSYEQYF. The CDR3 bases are TGTGCCAGCAGCTTCAGTCCCGGGACAGGATCCAGCTCCTACGAGCAGTACTTC.

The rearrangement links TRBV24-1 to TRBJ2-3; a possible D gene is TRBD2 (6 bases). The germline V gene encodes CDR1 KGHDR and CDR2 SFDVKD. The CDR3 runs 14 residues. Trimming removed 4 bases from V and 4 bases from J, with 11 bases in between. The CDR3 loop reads CATSDQASADTQYF. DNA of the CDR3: TGTGCCACCAGTGACCAGGCTAGCGCAGATACGCAGTATTTT.

The CDR3 sequence is CASSLRESTDTQYF. The CDR3 DNA reads TGTGCCAGCAGTCTGCGGGAGAGCACAGATACGCAGTATTTT. The V gene is TRBV12-3 or TRBV12-4, the J gene TRBJ2-3; TRBD2 aligns across 7 bases. The CDR3 loop spans 14 amino acids. V trimming: 5 bases; J trimming: 0 bases; junction bases outside the gene matches: 2.

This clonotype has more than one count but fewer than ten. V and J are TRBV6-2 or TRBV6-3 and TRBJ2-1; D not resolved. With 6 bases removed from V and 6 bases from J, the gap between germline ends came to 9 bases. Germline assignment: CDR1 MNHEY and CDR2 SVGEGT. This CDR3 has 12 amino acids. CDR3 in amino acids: CASRDVSNEQFF. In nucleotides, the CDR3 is TGTGCCAGCAGGGACGTATCCAATGAGCAGTTCTTC.

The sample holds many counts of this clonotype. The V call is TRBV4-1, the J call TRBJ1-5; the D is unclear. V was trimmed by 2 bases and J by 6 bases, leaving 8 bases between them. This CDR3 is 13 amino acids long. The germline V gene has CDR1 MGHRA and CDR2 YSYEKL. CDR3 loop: CASSQITGQPQHF. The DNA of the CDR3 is TGCGCCAGCAGCCAAATTACCGGTCAGCCCCAGCATTTT.

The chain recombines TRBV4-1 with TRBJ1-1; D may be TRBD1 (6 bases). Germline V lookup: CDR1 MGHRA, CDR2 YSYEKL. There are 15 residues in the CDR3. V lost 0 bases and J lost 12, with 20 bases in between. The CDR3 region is CASSQEEGVGYDPFF. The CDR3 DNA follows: TGCGCCAGCAGCCAAGAAGAGGGGGTAGGGTATGATCCTTTCTTT.

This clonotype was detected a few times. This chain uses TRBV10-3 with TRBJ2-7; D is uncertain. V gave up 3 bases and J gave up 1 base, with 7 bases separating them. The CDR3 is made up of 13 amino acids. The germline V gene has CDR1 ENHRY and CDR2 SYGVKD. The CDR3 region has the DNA TGTGCCATCAGTGAAGGGCCGTCCTACGAGCAGTACTTC. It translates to CAISEGPSYEQYF.

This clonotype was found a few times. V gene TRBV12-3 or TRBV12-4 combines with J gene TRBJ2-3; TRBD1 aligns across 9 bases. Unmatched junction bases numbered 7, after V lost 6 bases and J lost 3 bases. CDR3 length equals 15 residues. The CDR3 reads CASSPGQGRTDTQYF. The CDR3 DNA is TGTGCCAGCAGCCCGGGACAGGGTAGGACAGATACGCAGTATTTT.

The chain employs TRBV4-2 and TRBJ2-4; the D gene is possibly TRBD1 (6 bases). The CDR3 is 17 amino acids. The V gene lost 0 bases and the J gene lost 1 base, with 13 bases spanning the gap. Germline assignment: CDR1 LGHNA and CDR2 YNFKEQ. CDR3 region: CASSQERTRGAKNIQYF. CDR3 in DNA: TGTGCCAGCAGCCAAGAGCGGACGAGGGGGGCCAAAAACATTCAGTACTTC.

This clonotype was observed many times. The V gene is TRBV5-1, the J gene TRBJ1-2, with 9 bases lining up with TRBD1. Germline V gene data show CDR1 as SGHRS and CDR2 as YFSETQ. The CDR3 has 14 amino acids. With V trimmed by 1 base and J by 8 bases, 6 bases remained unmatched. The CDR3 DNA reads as TGCGCCAGCAGCTTGAGACAGGGGGGGAAAGGCTACACCTTC. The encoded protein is CASSLRQGGKGYTF.

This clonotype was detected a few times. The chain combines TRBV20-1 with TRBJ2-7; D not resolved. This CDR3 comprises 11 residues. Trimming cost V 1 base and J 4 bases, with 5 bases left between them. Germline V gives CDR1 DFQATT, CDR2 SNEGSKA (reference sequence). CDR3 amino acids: CSARGRYEQYF. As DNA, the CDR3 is TGCAGTGCTAGAGGCCGGTACGAGCAGTACTTC.

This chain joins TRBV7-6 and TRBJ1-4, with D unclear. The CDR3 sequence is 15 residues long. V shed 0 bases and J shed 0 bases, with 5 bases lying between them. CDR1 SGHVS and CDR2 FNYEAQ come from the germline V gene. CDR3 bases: TGTGCCAGCAGCTTAGCAAGCTCAACTAATGAAAAACTGTTTTTT. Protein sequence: CASSLASSTNEKLFF.

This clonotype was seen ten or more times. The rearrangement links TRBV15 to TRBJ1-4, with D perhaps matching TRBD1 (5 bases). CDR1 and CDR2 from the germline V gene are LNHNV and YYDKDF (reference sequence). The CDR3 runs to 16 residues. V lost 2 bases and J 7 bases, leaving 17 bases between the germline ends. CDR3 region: CATSRPVGGNGEKLFF. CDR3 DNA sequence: TGTGCCACCAGCAGACCGGTCGGGGGTAACGGTGAAAAACTGTTTTTT.

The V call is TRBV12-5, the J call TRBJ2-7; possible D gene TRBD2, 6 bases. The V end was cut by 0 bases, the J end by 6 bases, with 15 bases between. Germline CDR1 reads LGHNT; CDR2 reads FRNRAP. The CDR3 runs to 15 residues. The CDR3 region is CASGLVRDGDSEQYF. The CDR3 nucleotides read TGTGCTAGTGGTTTGGTAAGGGACGGGGACTCCGAGCAGTACTTC.

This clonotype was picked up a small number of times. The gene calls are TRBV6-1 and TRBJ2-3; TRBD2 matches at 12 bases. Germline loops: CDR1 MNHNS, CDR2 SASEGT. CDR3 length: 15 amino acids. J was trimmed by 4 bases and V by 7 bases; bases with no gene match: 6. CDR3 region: CASTRLAGVADTQYF. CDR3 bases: TGTGCCAGCACCAGACTAGCGGGAGTCGCAGATACGCAGTATTTT.

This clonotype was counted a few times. The DNA of the CDR3 is TGTGCCAGCAGTTTTAGGGGGGAAACCGGGGAGCTGTTTTTT. The encoded protein is CASSFRGETGELFF. The rearrangement uses TRBV27 and TRBJ2-2, with D perhaps assigned TRBD1 or TRBD2 (6 bases each). Germline V gives CDR1 MNHEY, CDR2 SMNVEV (reference sequence). V lost 3 bases and J lost 5, with 10 bases in between. There are 14 residues in the CDR3.

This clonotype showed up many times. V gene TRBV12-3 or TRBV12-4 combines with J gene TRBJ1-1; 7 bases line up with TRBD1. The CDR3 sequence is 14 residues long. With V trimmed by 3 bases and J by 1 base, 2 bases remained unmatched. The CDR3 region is CASSLKGANTEAFF. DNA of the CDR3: TGTGCCAGCAGTTTGAAGGGGGCGAACACTGAAGCTTTCTTT.

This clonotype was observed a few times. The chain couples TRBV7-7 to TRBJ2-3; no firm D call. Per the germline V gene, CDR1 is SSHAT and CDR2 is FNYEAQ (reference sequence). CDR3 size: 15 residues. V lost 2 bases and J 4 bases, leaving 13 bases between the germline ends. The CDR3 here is CASSLNSLTADTQYF. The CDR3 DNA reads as TGTGCCAGCAGCTTAAACTCACTGACCGCAGATACGCAGTATTTT.

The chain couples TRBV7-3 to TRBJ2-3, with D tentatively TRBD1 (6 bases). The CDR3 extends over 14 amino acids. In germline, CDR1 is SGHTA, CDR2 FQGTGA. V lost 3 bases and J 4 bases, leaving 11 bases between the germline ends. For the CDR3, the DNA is TGTGCCAGCAGCTTGGGGGCCTTTTCAGATACGCAGTATTTT. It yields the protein CASSLGAFSDTQYF.

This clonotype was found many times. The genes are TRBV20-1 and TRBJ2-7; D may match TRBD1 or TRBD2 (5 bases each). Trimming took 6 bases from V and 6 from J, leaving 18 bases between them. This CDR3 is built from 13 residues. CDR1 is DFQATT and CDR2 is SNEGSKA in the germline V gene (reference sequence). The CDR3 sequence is CSAPGQRRSEQYF. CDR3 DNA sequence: TGCAGTGCCCCGGGGCAGCGGAGGAGCGAGCAGTACTTC.